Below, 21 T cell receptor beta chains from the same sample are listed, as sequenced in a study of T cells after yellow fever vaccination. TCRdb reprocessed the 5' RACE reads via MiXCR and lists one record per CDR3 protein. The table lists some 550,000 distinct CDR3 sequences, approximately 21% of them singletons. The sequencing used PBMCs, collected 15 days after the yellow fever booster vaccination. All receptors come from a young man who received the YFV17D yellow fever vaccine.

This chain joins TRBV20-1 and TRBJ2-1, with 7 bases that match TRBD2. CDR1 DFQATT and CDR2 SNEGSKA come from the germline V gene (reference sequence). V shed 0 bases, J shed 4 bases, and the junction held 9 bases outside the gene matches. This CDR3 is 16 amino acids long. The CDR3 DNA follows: TGCAGTGCTAGAGATTCTTTGATAGCGGGTTACAATGAGCAGTTCTTC. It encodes CSARDSLIAGYNEQFF.

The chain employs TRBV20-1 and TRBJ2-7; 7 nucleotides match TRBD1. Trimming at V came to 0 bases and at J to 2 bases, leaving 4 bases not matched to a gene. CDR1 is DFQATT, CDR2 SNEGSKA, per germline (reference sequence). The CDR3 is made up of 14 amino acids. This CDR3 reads CSARDRQGAYEQYF. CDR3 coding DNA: TGCAGTGCTAGAGATCGTCAGGGGGCCTACGAGCAGTACTTC.

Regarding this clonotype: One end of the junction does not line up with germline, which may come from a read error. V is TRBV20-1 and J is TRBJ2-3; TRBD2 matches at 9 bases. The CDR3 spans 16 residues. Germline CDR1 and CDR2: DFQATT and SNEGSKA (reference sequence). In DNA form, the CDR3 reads TGCAGTGCCAGAGGGTTTAGCGGGAGAGCGGTAGATACGCAGTATTTT. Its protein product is CSARGFSGRAVDTQYF.

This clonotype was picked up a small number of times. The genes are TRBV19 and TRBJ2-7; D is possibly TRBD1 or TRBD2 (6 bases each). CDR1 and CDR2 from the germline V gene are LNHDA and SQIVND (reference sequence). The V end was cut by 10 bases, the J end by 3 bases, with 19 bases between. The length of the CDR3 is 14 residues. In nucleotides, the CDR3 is TGTGCCACTCAGGAAAGGGGGGCTGGCTACGAGCAGTACTTC. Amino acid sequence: CATQERGAGYEQYF.

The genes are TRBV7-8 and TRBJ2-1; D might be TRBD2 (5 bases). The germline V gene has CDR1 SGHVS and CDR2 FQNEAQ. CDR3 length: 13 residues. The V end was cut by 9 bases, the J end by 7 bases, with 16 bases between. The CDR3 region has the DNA TGTGCCAGTGGAGGTAGGGCTGTTAATGAGCAGTTCTTC. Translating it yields CASGGRAVNEQFF.

The CDR3 DNA follows: TGTGCCAGCAGCCCAGGGTATGGGGTTGAAAAACTGTTTTTT. Translating it yields CASSPGYGVEKLFF. V and J are TRBV7-2 and TRBJ1-4, with D possibly TRBD1 on 5 matching bases. Germline CDR1 SGHTA, CDR2 FQGNSA. This CDR3 contains 14 residues. The V end was cut by 5 bases, the J end by 7 bases, with 14 bases between.

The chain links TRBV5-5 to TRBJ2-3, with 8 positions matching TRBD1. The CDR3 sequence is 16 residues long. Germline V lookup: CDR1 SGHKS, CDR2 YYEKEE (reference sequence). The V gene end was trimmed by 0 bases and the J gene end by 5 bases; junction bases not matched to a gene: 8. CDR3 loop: CASSLAPGGAGDTQYF. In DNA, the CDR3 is TGTGCCAGCAGCTTGGCCCCAGGGGGCGCCGGAGATACGCAGTATTTT. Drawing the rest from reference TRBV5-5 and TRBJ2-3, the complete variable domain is DAGVTQSPTHLIKTRGQQVTLRCSPISGHKSVSWYQQVLGQGPQFIFQYYEKEERGRGNFPDRFSARQFPNYSSELNVNALLLGDSALYLCASSLAPGGAGDTQYFGPGTRLTVL.

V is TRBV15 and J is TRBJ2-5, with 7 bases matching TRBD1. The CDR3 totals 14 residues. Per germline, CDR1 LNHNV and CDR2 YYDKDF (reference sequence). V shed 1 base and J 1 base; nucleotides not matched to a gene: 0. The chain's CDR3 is CATSRGDSQETQYF. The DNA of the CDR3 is TGTGCCACCAGCAGAGGGGACAGCCAAGAGACCCAGTACTTC. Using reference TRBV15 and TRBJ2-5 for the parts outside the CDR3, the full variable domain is DAMVIQNPRYQVTQFGKPVTLSCSQTLNHNVMYWYQQKSSQAPKLLFHYYDKDFNNEADTPDNFQSRRPNTSFCFLDIRSPGLGDTAMYLCATSRGDSQETQYFGPGTRLLVL.

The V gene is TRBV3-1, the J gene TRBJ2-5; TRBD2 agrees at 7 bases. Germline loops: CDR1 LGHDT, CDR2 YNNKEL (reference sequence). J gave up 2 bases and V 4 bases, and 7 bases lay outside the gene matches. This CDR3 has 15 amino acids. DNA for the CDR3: TGTGCCAGCAGCCTGTTGGGGACTACACAAGAGACCCAGTACTTC. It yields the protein CASSLLGTTQETQYF.

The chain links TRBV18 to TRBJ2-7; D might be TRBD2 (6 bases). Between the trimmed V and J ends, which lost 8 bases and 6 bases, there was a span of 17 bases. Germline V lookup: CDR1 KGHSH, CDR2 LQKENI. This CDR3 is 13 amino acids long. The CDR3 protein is CASKRTEGREQYF. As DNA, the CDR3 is TGTGCCAGCAAACGAACGGAGGGCCGCGAGCAGTACTTC.

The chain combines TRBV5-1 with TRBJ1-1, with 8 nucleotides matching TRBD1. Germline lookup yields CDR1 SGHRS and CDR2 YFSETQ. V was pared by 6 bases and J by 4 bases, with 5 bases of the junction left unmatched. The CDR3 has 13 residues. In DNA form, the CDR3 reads TGCGCCAGCACCGAGACAGGGGTCACTGAAGCTTTCTTT. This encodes CASTETGVTEAFF.

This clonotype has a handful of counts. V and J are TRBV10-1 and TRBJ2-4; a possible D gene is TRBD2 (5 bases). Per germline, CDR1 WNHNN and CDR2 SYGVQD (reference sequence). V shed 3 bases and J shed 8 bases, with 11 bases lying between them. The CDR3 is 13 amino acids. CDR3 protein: CASSDGAGDIQYF. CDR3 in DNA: TGCGCCAGCAGTGACGGTGCGGGCGACATTCAGTACTTC.

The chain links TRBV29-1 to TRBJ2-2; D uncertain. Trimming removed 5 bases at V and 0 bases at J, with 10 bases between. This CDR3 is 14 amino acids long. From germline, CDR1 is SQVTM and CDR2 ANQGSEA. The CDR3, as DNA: TGCAGCGTTCGTCGGCACCCGAACACCGGGGAGCTGTTTTTT. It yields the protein CSVRRHPNTGELFF.

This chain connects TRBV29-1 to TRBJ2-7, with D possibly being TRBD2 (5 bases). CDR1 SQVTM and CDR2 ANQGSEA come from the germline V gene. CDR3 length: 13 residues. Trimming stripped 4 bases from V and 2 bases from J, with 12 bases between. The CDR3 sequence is CSVGLPGTYEQYF. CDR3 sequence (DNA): TGCAGCGTTGGCCTTCCGGGGACCTACGAGCAGTACTTC.

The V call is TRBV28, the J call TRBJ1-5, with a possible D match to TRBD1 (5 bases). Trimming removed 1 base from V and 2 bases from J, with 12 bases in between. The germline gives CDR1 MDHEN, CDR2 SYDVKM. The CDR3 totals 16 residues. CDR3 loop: CASSLSGTSGNQPQHF. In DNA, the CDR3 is TGTGCCAGCAGTTTATCCGGGACTAGTGGCAATCAGCCCCAGCATTTT.

The CDR3 DNA reads as TGTGCCACCAGTGATTTGGTAACTAGCGGGGAAAAGTTCTTC. Its translation: CATSDLVTSGEKFF. This rearrangement joins TRBV24-1 to TRBJ2-1; 10 bases map to TRBD2. V was pared by 0 bases and J by 14 bases, with 6 bases of the junction left unmatched. This CDR3 comprises 14 residues. Germline V gene lookup returns CDR1 KGHDR and CDR2 SFDVKD.

The CDR3 is CASSVGGIRGEQFF. CDR3 sequence (DNA): TGTGCCAGCAGTGTGGGCGGGATCAGGGGTGAGCAGTTCTTC. The rearrangement uses TRBV6-1 and TRBJ2-1; D tentatively reads TRBD1 or TRBD2 (6 bases each). The germline V gene encodes CDR1 MNHNS and CDR2 SASEGT. Trimming stripped 4 bases from V and 9 bases from J, with 16 bases between. This CDR3 comprises 14 residues.

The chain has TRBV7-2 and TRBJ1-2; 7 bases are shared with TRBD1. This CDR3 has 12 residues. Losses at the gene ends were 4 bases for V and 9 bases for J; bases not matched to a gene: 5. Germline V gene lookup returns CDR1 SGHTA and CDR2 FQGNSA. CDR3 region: CASSSDRDCYTF. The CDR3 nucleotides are TGTGCCAGCAGCTCAGACAGGGATTGCTACACCTTC. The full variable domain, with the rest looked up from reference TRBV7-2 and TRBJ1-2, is GAGVSQSPSNKVTEKGKDVELRCDPISGHTALYWYRQSLGQGLEFLIYFQGNSAPDKSGLPSDRFSAERTGGSVSTLTIQRTQQEDSAVYLCASSSDRDCYTFGSGTRLTVV.

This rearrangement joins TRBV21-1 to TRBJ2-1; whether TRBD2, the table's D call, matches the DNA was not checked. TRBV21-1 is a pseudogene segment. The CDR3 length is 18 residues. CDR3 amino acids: CASSKEASGRAWGHEQFF. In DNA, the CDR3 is TGTGCCAGCAGCAAAGAGGCTAGCGGGAGGGCCTGGGGCCATGAGCAGTTCTTC.

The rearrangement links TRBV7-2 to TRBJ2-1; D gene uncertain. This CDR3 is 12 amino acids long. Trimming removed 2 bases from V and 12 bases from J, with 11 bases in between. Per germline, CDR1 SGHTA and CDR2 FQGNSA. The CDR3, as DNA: TGTGCCAGCAGCTTAAGGAATAGATGGCAGTTCTTC. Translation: CASSLRNRWQFF.

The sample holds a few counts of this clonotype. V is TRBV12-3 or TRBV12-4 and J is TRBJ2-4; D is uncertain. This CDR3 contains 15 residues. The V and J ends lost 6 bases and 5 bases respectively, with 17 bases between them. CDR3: CASRPPISSQNIQYF. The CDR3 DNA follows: TGTGCCAGCAGACCACCTATAAGCAGCCAAAACATTCAGTACTTC.